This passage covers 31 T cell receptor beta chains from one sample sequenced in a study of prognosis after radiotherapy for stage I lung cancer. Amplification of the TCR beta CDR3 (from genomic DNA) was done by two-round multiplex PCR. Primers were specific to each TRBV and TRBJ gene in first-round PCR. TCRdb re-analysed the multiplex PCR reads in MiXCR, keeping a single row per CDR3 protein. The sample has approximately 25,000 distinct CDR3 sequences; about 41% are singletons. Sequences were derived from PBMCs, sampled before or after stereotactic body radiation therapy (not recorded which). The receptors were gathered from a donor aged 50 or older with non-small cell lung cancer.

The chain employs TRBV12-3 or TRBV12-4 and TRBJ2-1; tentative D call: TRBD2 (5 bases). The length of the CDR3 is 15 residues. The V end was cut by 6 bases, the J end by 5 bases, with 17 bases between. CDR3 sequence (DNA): TGTGCCAGCAGCCCTGGTGGGAGTCTCAACAATGAGCAGTTCTTC. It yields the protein CASSPGGSLNNEQFF.

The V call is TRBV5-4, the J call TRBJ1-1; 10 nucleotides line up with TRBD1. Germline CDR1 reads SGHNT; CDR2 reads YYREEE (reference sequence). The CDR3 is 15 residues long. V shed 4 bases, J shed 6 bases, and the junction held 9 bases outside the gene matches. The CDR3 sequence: CASSGGDRGLSEAFF. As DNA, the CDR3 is TGTGCCAGCAGCGGCGGGGACAGGGGTCTTTCTGAAGCTTTCTTT.

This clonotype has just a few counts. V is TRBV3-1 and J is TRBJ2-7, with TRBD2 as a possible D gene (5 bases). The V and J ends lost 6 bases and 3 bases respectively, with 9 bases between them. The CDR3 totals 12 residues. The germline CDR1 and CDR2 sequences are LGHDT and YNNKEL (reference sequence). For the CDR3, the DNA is TGTGCCAGCAGTACTAGTCACTACGAGCAGTACTTC. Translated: CASSTSHYEQYF.

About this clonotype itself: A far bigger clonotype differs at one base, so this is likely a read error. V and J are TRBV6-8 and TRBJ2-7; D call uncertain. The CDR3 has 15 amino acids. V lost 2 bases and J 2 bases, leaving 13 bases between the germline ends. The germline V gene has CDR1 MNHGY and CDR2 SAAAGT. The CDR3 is CASSYVQSPPYEQYF. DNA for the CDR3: TGTGCCAGCAGTTACGTTCAGAGTCCTCCCTACGAGCAGTACTTC.

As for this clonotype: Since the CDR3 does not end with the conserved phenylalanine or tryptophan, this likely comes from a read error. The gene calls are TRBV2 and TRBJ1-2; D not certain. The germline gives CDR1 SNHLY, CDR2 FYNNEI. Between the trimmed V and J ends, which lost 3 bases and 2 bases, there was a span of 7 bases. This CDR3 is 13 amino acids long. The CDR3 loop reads CASSESWNYGYTI. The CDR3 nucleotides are TGTGCCAGCAGTGAGTCGTGGAACTATGGCTACACCATC.

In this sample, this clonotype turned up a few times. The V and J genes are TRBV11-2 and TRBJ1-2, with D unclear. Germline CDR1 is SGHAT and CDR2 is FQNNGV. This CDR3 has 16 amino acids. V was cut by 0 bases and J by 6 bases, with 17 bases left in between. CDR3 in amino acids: CASSLDKAWGVDGYTF. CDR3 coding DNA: TGTGCCAGCAGCTTAGACAAAGCATGGGGAGTGGATGGCTACACCTTC. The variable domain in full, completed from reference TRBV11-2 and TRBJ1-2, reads EAGVAQSPRYKIIEKRQSVAFWCNPISGHATLYWYQQILGQGPKLLIQFQNNGVVDDSQLPKDRFSAERLKGVDSTLKIQPAKLEDSAVYLCASSLDKAWGVDGYTFGSGTRLTVV.

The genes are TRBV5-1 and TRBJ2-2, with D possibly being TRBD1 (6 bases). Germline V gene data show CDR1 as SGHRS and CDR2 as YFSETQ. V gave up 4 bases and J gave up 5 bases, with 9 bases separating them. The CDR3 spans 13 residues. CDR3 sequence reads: CASSTGQTGELFF. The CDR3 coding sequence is TGCGCCAGCAGCACCGGACAGACCGGGGAGCTGTTTTTT.

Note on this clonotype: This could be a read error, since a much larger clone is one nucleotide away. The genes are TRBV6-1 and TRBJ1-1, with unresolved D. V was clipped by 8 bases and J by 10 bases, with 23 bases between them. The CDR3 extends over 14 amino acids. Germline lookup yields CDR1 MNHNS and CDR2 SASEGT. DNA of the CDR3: TGTGCCAGCGGGTTACATCTACAGTGCTCGGCAGCTTTCTTT. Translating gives CASGLHLQCSAAFF.

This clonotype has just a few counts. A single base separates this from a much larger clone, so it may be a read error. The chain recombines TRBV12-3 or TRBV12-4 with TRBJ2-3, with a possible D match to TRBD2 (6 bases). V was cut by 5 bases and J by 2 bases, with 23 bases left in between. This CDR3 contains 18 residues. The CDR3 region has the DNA TGTGCCAGCAGTCTTGATCGCCGGGGCACGGGGGACACAGATACGCAGTATTTT. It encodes CASSLDRRGTGDTDTQYF.

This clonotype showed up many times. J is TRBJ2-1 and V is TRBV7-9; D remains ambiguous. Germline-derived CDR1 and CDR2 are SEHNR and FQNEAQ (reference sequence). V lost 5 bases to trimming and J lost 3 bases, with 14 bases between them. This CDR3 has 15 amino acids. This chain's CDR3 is CASSPQIPYYNEQFF. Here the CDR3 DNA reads TGTGCCAGCAGCCCTCAAATCCCTTACTACAATGAGCAGTTCTTC.

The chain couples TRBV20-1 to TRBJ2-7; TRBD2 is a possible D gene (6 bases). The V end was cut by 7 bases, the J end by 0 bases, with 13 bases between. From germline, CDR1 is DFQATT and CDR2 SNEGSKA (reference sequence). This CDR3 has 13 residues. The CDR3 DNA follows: TGCAGTGAGGTCCAGGGAGGCTCCTACGAGCAGTACTTC. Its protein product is CSEVQGGSYEQYF.

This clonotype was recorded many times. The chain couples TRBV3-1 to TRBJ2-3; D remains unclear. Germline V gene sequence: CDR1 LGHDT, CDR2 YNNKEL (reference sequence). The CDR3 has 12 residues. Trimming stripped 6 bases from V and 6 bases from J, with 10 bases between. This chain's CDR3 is CASSILLDTQYF. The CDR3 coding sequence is TGTGCCAGCAGTATATTGTTGGATACGCAGTATTTT.

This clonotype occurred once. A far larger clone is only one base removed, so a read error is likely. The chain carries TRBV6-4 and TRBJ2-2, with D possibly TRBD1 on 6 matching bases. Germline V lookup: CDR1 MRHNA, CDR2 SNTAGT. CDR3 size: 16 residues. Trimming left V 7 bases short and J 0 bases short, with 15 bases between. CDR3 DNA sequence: TGTGCCAGCATTTACACCGGGACAACGAACACCGGGGAGCTGTTTTTT. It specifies CASIYTGTTNTGELFF.

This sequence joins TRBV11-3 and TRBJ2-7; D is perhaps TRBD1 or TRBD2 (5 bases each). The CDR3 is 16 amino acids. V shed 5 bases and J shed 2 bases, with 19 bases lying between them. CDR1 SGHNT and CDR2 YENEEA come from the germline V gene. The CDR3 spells CASSPRGAYSAYEQYF. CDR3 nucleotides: TGTGCCAGCAGCCCCCGAGGGGCCTATTCGGCCTACGAGCAGTACTTC.

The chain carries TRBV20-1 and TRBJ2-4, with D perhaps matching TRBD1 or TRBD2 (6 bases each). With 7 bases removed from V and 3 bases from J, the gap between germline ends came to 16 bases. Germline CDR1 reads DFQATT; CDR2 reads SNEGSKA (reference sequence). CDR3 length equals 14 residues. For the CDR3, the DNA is TGCAGTGGTCGTGGAGGGGGGAACAAAAACATTCAGTACTTC. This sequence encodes CSGRGGGNKNIQYF.

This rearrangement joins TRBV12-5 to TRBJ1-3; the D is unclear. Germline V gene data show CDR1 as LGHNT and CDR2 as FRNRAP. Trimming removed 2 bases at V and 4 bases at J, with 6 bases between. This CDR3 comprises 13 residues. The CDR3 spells CASGLPPGNTIYF. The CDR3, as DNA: TGTGCTAGTGGTTTGCCCCCCGGAAACACCATATATTTT.

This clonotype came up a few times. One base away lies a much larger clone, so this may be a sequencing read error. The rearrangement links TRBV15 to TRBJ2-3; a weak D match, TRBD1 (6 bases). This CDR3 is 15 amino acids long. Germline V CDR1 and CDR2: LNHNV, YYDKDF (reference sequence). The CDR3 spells CAASNGQGITDTQYF. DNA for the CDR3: TGTGCCGCCAGCAACGGGCAGGGGATAACAGATACGCAGTATTTT.

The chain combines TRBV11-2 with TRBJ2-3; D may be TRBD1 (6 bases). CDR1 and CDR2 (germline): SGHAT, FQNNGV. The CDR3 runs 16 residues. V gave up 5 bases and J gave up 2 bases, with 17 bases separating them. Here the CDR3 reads CASSRRTGLDTDTQYF. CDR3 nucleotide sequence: TGTGCCAGCAGCCGTCGTACAGGGTTGGACACAGATACGCAGTATTTT. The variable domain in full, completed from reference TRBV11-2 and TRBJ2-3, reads EAGVAQSPRYKIIEKRQSVAFWCNPISGHATLYWYQQILGQGPKLLIQFQNNGVVDDSQLPKDRFSAERLKGVDSTLKIQPAKLEDSAVYLCASSRRTGLDTDTQYFGPGTRLTVL.

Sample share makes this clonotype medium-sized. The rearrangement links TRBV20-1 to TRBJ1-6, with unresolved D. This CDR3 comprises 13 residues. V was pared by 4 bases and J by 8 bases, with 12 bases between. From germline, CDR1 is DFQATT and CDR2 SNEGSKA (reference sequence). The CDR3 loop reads CSAKPDPHSPLHF. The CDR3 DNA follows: TGCAGTGCTAAACCGGACCCCCATTCACCCCTCCACTTT.

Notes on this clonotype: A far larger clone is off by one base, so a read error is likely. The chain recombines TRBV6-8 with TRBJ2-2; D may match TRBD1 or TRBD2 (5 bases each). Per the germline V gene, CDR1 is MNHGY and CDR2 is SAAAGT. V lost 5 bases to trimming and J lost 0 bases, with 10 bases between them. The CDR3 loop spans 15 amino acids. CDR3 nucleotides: TGTGCCAGCAGTCCGGGGACGTCGAACACCGGGGAGCTGTTTTTT. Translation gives CASSPGTSNTGELFF.

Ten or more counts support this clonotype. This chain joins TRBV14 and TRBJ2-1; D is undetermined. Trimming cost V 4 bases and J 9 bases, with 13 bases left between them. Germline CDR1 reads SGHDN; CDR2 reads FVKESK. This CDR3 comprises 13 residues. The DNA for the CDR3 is TGTGCCAGCAGCCCGAGACCGGGCGGTGAGCAGTTCTTC. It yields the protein CASSPRPGGEQFF.

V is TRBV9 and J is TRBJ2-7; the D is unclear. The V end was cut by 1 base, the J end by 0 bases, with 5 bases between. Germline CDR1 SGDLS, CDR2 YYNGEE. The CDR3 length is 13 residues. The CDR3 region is CASSVSNSYEQYF. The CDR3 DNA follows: TGTGCCAGCAGCGTAAGCAACTCCTACGAGCAGTACTTC. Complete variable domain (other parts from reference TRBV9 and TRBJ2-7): DSGVTQTPKHLITATGQRVTLRCSPRSGDLSVYWYQQSLDQGLQFLIQYYNGEERAKGNILERFSAQQFPDLHSELNLSSLELGDSALYFCASSVSNSYEQYFGPGTRLTVT.

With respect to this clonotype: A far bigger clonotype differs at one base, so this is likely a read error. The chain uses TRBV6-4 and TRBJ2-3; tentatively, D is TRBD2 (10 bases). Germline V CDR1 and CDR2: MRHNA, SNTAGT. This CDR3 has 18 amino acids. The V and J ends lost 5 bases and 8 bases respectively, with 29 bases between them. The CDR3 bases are TGTGCCAGCAGTCTACAGGGGGCTCTAGCGGGGGCAGGAGGTACGCAGTATTTT. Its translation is CASSLQGALAGAGGTQYF.

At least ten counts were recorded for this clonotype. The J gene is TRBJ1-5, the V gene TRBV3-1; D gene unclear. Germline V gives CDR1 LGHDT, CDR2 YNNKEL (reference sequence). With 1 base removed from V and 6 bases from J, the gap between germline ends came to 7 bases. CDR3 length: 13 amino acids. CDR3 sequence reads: CASSQGVGQPQHF. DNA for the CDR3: TGTGCCAGCAGCCAAGGGGTGGGTCAGCCCCAGCATTTT.

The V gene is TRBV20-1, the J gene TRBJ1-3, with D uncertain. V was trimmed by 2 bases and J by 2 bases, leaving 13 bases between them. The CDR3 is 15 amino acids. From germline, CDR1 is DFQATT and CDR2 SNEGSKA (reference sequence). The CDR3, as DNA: TGCAGTGCTAGATCACCAATCGACACTGGAAACACCATATATTTT. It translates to CSARSPIDTGNTIYF.

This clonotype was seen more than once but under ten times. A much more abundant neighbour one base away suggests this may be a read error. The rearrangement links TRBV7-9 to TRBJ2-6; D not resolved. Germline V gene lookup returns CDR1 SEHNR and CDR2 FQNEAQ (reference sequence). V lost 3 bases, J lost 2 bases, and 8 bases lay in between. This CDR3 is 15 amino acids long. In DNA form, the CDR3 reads TGTGCCAGCAGCTTTCAACAACCTGGGGCCAACGTCCTGACTTTC. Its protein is CASSFQQPGANVLTF. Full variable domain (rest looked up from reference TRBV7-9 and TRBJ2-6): DTGVSQNPRHKITKRGQNVTFRCDPISEHNRLYWYRQTLGQGPEFLTYFQNEAQLEKSRLLSDRFSAERPKGSFSTLEIQRTEQGDSAMYLCASSFQQPGANVLTFGAGSRLTVL.

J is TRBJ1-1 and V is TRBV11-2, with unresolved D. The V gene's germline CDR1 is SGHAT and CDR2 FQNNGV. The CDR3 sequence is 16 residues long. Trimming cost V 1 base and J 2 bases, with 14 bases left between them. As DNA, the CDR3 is TGTGCCAGCAGCTTAGCGGGTGTATCTTACAACACTGAAGCTTTCTTT. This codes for CASSLAGVSYNTEAFF.

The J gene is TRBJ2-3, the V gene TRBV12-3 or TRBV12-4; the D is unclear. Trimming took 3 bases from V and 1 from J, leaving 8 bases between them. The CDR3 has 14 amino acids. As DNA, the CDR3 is TGTGCCAGCAGTTTTACGGCTGGCACAGATACGCAGTATTTT. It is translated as CASSFTAGTDTQYF.

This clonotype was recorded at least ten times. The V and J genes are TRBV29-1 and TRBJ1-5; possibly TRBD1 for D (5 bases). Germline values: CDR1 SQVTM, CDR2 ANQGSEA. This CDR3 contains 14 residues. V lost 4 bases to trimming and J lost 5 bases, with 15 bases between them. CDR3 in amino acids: CSVVGSGTDQPQHF. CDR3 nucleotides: TGCAGCGTTGTTGGGAGCGGGACGGATCAGCCCCAGCATTTT.

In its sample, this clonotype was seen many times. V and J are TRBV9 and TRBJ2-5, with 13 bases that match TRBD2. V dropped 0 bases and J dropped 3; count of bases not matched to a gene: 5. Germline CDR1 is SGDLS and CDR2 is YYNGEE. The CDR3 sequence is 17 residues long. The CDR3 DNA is TGTGCCAGCAGCGTAGGCAAGGGACTAGCGGGAAAAGAGACCCAGTACTTC. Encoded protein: CASSVGKGLAGKETQYF.

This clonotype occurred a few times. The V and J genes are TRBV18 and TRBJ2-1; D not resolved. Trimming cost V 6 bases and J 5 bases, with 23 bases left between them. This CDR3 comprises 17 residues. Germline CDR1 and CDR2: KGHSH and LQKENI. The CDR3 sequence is CASSPIGPGTPHNEQFF. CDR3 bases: TGTGCCAGCTCCCCGATCGGTCCAGGTACTCCCCACAATGAGCAGTTCTTC.